This TCR beta chain came from a study of blood T cell repertoires in COVID-19. In the authors' methods: Amplified reference gene primers provided the basis for estimating nucleated cell counts. Libraries were prepared by immunoSEQ multiplex PCR; TCRdb keeps only in-frame clonotypes and omits some of them. That table is the source of V, J and clone size, and D and trimming were worked out from the DNA. The sample lists about 220,000 clones; approximately 80% were seen once. The CDR3 contains 20 residues. Germline-derived CDR1 and CDR2 are LNHDA and SQIVND (reference sequence). V was trimmed by 1 base and J by 3 bases, leaving 27 bases between them.

The J gene is TRBJ2-5, the V gene TRBV19; no clear D gene. The sequenced sample consisted of peripheral blood. The TCR was taken from a human donor in a cohort sampled during active COVID-19. The CDR3, as DNA: TGTGCCAGTAGTATAGGGGCATTGGGCCATCGTGGCTTATGGAAAGAGACCCAGTACTTC. It specifies CASSIGALGHRGLWKETQYF.